This T cell receptor (beta chain) was captured by sequencing in a study of sequential checkpoint blockade in melanoma. Study background: After both sequences, patients received maintenance nivolumab. Overall study results and limits: T-cell fraction and clonality followed PD-L1 and CD8+ counts, not mutational load.

Described treatment: randomized to nivolumab then ipilimumab (arm A) or the reverse (arm B). DNA-damaging chemotherapy had not been given to any patient beforehand. TCRdb's copy holds only in-frame clones and misses some; the assay was immunoSEQ multiplex PCR. The sample contains 15,000 to 20,000 clones, over 60% of which appear only once. This clone was detected a few times. Its target is not known. After removal of 5 bases from V and 7 bases from J, the junction contained 8 bases not matched to a gene. The CDR3 sequence is 16 residues long. CDR1 is MNHGY, CDR2 SAAAGT, per germline. This receptor was taken from a human donor with melanoma. V usage is TRBV6-8 and J usage is TRBJ1-6, with TRBD1 matching over 10 bases. The sample consisted of tumor tissue (inferred from file names), taken from a patient given nivolumab and ipilimumab in sequence. As DNA, the CDR3 is TGTGCCAGCAGTCTAAGACAGGGGGCGGGGAATTCACCCCTCCACTTT. It specifies CASSLRQGAGNSPLHF.